This T cell receptor (beta chain) was profiled in a study of blood T cell repertoires in COVID-19. Generated by immunoSEQ multiplex PCR, the TCRdb table keeps only in-frame clones and is missing some. The top ten clones hold around 5.9% of a sample with 150,000 to 250,000 clones, 70% to 80% of them seen once. This CDR3 has 14 residues. From germline, CDR1 is SGHTA and CDR2 FQGNSA. Trimming at V came to 4 bases and at J to 9 bases, leaving 9 bases not matched to a gene. This receptor was taken from a woman between 40 and 55 years old with COVID-19, enrolled during active disease. Sequencing was performed on peripheral blood. This chain joins TRBV7-2 and TRBJ2-1; TRBD2 matches 7 bases. DNA of the CDR3: TGTGCCAGCAGCTCCCCGGGGGGTACGAGTGAGCAGTTCTTC. Amino acid sequence: CASSSPGGTSEQFF.